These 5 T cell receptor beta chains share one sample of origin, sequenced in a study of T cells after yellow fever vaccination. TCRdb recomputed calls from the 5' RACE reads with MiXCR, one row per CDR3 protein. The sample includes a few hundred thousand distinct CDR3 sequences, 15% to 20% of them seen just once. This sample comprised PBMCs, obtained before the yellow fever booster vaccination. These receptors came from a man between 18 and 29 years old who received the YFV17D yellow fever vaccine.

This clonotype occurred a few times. The CDR3 coding sequence is TGTGCCAGCAGTTTGGTGGTGGGGACAGGTGATACGCAGTATTTT. Translated, it gives CASSLVVGTGDTQYF. The chain joins TRBV12-3 or TRBV12-4 to TRBJ2-3, with 8 positions matching TRBD1. V lost 3 bases, J lost 6 bases, and 8 bases stayed unmatched. The CDR3 sequence is 15 residues long.

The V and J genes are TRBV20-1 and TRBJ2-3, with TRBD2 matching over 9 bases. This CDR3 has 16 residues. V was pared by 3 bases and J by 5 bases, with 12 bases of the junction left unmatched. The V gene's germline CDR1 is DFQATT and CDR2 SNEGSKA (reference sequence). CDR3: CSASEMGGGDGDTQYF. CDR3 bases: TGCAGTGCTAGCGAGATGGGCGGGGGGGATGGAGATACGCAGTATTTT.

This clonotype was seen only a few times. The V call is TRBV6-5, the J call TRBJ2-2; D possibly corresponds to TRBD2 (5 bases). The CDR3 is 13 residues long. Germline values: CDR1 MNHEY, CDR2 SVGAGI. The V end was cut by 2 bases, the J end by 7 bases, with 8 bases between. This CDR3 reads CASSYRGIGELFF. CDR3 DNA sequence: TGTGCCAGCAGTTACCGGGGAATCGGGGAGCTGTTTTTT.

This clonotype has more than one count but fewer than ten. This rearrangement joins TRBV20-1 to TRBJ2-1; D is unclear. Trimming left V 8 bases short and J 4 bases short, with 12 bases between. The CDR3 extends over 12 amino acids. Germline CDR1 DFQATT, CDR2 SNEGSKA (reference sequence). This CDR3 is CSPSDGYNEQFF. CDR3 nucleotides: TGCAGTCCTTCGGATGGGTACAATGAGCAGTTCTTC.

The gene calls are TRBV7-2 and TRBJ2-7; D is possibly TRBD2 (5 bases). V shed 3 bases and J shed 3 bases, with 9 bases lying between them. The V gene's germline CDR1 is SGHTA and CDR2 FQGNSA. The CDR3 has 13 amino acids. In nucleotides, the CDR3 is TGTGCCAGCAGCTTGGACTGGCGCTACGAGCAGTACTTC. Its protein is CASSLDWRYEQYF.